The present T cell receptor (beta chain) was sequenced within a study of T cells expressing NK-cell markers (dated by TCRdb to 2019 to 2021). In terms of the full investigation: TCR beta-chain repertoires were profiled in sorted CD3+CD56+NKG2C+, CD3+CD56+NKG2C- and CD3+CD56-NKG2C+ T-cell subsets from several donors. Seven of the eight sequenced donors were HCMV-seropositive and one was HCMV-seronegative. All eight donors whose samples were sequenced were randomly selected healthy volunteers, three of them men and five women. Sequencing of the libraries produced 2 x 150 bp reads on Illumina HiSeq 2000/2500, MiSeq or NextSeq. Summary of the overall study and its limitations: Whether the expanded NKG2C-expressing T cell clones were specific for HCMV antigens remained unclear. In a handful of donors, the dominant CD3+CD56+NKG2C+ clonotypes were among the top 10 CD8+ clonotypes and accounted for about 1.0-7.0% of CD8+ T cells. Those dominant clonotypes were again the most abundant among CD3+CD56-NKG2C+ cells in a few donors, at roughly 25-65%.

As to this clonotype: The clone's antigen remains unknown.

This sample was sequenced with an Illumina HiSeq 2000. 5'RACE template switching, by which a universal primer site and unique molecular identifiers were added, was used to make TCR beta cDNA libraries. Synthesis of cDNA was primed from the TCR beta constant segment and was followed by two consecutive PCR amplification steps. Under the source paper's analysis protocol: MIGEC handled demultiplexing of the reads and grouping by UMI, while MiTCR was used to assemble and quantify clonotypes. Only TCR cDNA sequences supported by at least two reads were kept to exclude erroneous sequences. The tcR package was used for downstream repertoire analysis, and clonotypes were matched between fractions using CDR3 nucleotide sequence together with V segment. Antigen specificity was annotated against VDJdb with VDJmatch, allowing one amino acid substitution in CDR3. One entry per CDR3 protein sequence results from the TCRdb reprocessing of the reads, with DNA left out. These V and J calls are TCRdb output, not the study's own analysis. The table held for this sample gives roughly 420,000 distinct CDR3 sequences. Approximately 7% of the sample lies in the top ten.

The CDR3 covers 14 residues, taking in both the cysteine and the phenylalanine. The DNA is unrecorded. The germline V gene provides CDR1 MDHEN and CDR2 SYDVKM. HCMV serostatus was determined by detecting HCMV-specific IgG in serum with a commercial ELISA kit. Peripheral blood mononuclear cells were isolated from blood by Ficoll density gradient centrifugation. Specimen: blood T cells: a sorted CD56 or NKG2C T cell subset, CD4+ or CD8+ T cells, or bulk PBMC T cells (not recorded which). This chain joins TRBV28 to TRBJ2-7; with no DNA, the TCRdb D assignment of TRBD1 cannot be verified. This clonotype was sampled from a woman between 18 and 75 years old in good health. The CDR3 protein sequence reads: CASSSGAGTYEQYF.